This is a list of T cell receptor beta chains from one sample in a study of OX40 agonist ivuxolimab in advanced cancers. Here immunoSEQ multiplex PCR was the method, and the copy in TCRdb shows in-frame clones only, minus some. The data show about 64,000 clones, about 87% seen once. Sequences were derived from CD4+ or CD8+ T cells sorted from blood, sampled in a trial of the OX40 agonist ivuxolimab. Receptor source: an adult with an advanced solid tumor such as melanoma, head and neck, liver or kidney cancer. Both conserved end residues are part of each CDR3. Size values are once, few and many counts, or a class for expanded clones, and some rows have none.

clone_size: NA
cdr3_length: 13
v_call: TRBV2
j_call: TRBJ2-5
cdr3_aa: CASSRDGKETQYF

clone_size: NA
cdr3_length: 15
v_call: TRBV18
j_call: TRBJ2-5
cdr3_aa: CASSPPVGTLETQYF

clone_size: NA
cdr3_length: 13
v_call: TRBV27
j_call: TRBJ2-7
cdr3_aa: CASSMGLATEQYF

clone_size: NA
cdr3_length: 15
v_call: TRBV7-9
j_call: TRBJ1-3
cdr3_aa: CASSSAGQAGNTIYF

clone_size: NA
cdr3_length: 16
v_call: TRBV19
j_call: TRBJ1-5
cdr3_aa: CASSRTGVGESQPQHF

clone_size: NA
cdr3_length: 17
v_call: TRBV9
j_call: TRBJ1-1
cdr3_aa: CASSVERESRRWGEAFF

clone_size: NA
cdr3_length: 12
v_call: TRBV6-6
j_call: TRBJ1-2
cdr3_aa: CASRTWGGGYTF

clone_size: NA
cdr3_length: 17
v_call: TRBV27
j_call: TRBJ2-1
cdr3_aa: CASGREGGRPSYNEQFF

clone_size: NA
cdr3_length: 15
v_call: TRBV6-5
j_call: TRBJ2-7
cdr3_aa: CASSYSLHLRHEQYF

clone_size: NA
cdr3_length: 13
v_call: TRBV7-2
j_call: TRBJ2-7
cdr3_aa: CASSLAIQDIFHF

clone_size: NA
cdr3_length: 12
v_call: TRBV11-2
j_call: TRBJ2-7
cdr3_aa: CASSQDIYEQYF

clone_size: NA
cdr3_length: 15
v_call: TRBV27
j_call: TRBJ2-2
cdr3_aa: CASSLRLTNTGELFF

clone_size: NA
cdr3_length: 12
v_call: TRBV28
j_call: TRBJ2-5
cdr3_aa: CASNGGAETQYF

clone_size: few
cdr3_length: 11
v_call: TRBV6-6
j_call: TRBJ2-5
cdr3_aa: CASSYRETQYF

clone_size: NA
cdr3_length: 11
v_call: TRBV28
j_call: TRBJ2-1
cdr3_aa: CASSNFYEQFF

clone_size: NA
cdr3_length: 19
v_call: TRBV5-1
j_call: TRBJ2-5
cdr3_aa: CASSLTPMAGANPQETQYF

clone_size: few
cdr3_length: 15
v_call: TRBV7-9
j_call: TRBJ1-2
cdr3_aa: CASSRDLFSNYGYTF

clone_size: NA
cdr3_length: 14
v_call: TRBV5-1
j_call: TRBJ2-7
cdr3_aa: CASSIGRSGYEQYF

clone_size: NA
cdr3_length: 15
v_call: TRBV6-6
j_call: TRBJ2-5
cdr3_aa: CASSRDFLYQETQYF

clone_size: NA
cdr3_length: 13
v_call: TRBV19
j_call: TRBJ2-7
cdr3_aa: CASSLDRGDEQYF

clone_size: NA
cdr3_length: 18
v_call: TRBV21-1
j_call: TRBJ2-5
cdr3_aa: CASSKAASGSRIYETQYF

clone_size: NA
cdr3_length: 15
v_call: TRBV11-2
j_call: TRBJ2-1
cdr3_aa: CASSLDPGTYNEQFF

clone_size: NA
cdr3_length: 12
v_call: TRBV6-5
j_call: TRBJ2-7
cdr3_aa: CASAGLFYEQYF

clone_size: NA
cdr3_length: 12
v_call: TRBV6-1
j_call: TRBJ1-5
cdr3_aa: CASSTSNQPQHF

clone_size: once
cdr3_length: 13
v_call: TRBV5-6
j_call: TRBJ2-5
cdr3_aa: CASSPTGAETQYF

clone_size: NA
cdr3_length: 15
v_call: TRBV6-1
j_call: TRBJ2-7
cdr3_aa: CASSEPGPPSYEQYF

clone_size: once
cdr3_length: 16
v_call: TRBV4-1
j_call: TRBJ2-1
cdr3_aa: CASGSTYLTGGNEQFF

clone_size: NA
cdr3_length: 13
v_call: TRBV5-8
j_call: TRBJ1-5
cdr3_aa: CASSAQVNQPQHF

clone_size: NA
cdr3_length: 16
v_call: TRBV23-1
j_call: TRBJ2-3
cdr3_aa: CASSQSHSQSTDTQYF